Sequencing of this T cell receptor beta chain was carried out in a study of cytomegalovirus exposure and HLA in healthy donors. This CDR3 contains 12 residues. Trimming shortened V by 3 bases and J by 5 bases, and 8 bases separated the two germline ends. In germline, CDR1 is MNHNY, CDR2 SVGAGI (reference sequence). Primers included in the PCR were 60 Vbeta and 13 Jbeta primers. Produced via immunoSEQ multiplex PCR; TCRdb's table is partial and in-frame only. This sample has hundreds of thousands of clones, with roughly 81% found just once. Sequencing was performed on PBMCs. The origin of this receptor is a girl aged 2-10 years in good health and CMV-seronegative. The chain joins TRBV6-6 to TRBJ2-7, with D tentatively TRBD2 (5 bases). Here the CDR3 DNA reads TGTGCCAGCAGTTATCTAGCAAACGAGCAGTACTTC. It translates to CASSYLANEQYF.